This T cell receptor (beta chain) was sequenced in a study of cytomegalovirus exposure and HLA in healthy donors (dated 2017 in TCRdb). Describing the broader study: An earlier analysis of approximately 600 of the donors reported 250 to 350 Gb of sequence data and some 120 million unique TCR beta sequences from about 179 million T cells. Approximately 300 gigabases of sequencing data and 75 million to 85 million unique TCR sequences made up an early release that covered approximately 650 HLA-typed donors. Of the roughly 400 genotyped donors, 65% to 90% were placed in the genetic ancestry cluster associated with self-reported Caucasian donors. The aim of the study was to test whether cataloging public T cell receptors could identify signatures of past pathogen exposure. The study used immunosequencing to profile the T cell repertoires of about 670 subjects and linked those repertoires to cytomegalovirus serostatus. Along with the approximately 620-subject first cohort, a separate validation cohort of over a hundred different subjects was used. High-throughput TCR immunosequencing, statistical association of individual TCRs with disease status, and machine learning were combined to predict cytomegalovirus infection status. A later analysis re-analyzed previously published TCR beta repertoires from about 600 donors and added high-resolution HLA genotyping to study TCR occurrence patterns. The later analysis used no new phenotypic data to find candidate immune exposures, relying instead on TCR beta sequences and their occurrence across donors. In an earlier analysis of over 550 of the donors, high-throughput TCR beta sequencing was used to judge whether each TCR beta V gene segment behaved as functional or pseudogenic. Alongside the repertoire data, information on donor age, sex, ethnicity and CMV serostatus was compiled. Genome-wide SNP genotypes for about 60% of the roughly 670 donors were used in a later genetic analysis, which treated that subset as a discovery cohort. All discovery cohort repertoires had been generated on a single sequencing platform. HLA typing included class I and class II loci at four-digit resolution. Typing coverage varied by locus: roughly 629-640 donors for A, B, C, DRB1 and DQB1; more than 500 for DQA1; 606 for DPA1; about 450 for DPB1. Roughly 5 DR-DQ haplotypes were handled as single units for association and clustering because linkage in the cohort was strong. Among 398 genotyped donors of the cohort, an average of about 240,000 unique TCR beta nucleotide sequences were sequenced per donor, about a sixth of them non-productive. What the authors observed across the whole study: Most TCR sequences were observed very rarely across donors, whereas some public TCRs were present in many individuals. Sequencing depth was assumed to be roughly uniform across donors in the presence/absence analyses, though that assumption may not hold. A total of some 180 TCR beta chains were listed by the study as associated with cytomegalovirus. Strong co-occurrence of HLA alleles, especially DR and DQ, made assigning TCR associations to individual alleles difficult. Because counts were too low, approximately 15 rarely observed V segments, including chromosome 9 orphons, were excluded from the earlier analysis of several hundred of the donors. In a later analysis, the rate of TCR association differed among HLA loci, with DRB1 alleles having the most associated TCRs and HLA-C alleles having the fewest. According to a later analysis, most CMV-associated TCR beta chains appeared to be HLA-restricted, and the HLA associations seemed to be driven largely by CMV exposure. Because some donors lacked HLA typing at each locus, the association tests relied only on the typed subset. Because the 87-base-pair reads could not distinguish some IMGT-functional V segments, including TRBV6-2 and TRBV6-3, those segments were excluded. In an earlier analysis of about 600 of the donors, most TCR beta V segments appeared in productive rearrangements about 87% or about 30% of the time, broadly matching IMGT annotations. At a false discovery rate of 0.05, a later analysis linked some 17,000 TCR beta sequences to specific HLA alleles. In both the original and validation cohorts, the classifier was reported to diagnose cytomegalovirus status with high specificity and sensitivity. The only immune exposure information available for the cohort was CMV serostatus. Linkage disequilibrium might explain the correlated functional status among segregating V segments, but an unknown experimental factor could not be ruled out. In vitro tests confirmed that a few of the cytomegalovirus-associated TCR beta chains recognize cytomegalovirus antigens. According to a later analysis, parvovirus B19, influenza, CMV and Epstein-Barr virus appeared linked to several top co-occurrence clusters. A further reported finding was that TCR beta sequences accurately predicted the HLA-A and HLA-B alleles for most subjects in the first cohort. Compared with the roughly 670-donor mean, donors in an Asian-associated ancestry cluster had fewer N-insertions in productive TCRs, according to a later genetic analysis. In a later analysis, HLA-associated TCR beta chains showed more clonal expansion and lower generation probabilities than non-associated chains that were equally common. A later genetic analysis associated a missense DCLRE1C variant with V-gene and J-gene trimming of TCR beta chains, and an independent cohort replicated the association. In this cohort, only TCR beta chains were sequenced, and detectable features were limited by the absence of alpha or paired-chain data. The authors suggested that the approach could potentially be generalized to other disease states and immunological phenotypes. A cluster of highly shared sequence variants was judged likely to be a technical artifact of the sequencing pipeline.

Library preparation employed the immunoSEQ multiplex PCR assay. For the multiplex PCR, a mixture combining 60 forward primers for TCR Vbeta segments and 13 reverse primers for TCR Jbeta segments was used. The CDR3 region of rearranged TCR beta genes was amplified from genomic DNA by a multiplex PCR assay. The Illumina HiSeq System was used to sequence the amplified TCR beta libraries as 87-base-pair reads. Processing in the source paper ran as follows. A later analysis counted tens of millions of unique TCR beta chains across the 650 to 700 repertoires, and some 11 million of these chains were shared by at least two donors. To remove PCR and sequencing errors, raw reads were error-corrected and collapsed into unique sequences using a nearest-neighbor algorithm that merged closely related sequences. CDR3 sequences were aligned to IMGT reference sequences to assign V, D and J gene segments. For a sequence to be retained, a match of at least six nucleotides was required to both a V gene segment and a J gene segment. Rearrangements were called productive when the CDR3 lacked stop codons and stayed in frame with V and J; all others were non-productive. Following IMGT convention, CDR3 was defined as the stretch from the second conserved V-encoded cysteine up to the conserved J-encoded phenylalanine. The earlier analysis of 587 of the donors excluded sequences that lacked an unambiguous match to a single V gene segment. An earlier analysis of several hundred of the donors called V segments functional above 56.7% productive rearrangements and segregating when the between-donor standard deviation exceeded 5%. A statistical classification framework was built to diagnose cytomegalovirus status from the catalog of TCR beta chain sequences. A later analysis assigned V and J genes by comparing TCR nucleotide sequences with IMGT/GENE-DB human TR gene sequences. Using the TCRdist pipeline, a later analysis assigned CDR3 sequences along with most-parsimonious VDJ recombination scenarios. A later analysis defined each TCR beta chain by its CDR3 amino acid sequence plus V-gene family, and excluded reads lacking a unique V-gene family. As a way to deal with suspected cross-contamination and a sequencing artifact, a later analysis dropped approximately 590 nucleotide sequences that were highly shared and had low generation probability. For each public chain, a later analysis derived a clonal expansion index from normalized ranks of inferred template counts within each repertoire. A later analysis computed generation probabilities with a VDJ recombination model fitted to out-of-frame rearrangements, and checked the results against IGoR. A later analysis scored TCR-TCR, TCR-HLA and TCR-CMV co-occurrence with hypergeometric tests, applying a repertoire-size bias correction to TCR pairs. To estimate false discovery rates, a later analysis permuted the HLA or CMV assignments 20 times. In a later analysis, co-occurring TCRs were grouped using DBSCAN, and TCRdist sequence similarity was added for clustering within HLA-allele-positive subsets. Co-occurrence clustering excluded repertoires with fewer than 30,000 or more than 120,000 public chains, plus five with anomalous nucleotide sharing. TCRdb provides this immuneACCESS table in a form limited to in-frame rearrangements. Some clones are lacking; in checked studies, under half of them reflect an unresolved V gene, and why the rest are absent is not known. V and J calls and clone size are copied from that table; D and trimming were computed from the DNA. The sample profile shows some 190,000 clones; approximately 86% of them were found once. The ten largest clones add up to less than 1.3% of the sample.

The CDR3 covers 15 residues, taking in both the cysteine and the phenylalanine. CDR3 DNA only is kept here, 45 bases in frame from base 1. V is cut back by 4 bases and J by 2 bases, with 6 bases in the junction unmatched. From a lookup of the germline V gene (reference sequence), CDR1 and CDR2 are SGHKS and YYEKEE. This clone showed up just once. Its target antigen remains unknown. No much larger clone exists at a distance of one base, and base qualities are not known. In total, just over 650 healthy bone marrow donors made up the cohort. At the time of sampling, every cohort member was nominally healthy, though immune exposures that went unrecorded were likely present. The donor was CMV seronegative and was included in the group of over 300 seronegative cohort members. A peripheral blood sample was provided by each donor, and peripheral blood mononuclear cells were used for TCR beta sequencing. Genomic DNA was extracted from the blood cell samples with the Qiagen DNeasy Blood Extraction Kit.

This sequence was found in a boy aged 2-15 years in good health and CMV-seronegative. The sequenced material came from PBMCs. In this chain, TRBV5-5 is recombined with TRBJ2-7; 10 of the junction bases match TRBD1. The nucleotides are TGTGCCAGCAGCCGGACAGGGGGTTCCCCCTACGAGCAGTACTTC. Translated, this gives CASSRTGGSPYEQYF.